The 24 T cell receptor beta chains in this list originate from one sample, sequenced in a study of CD8 T cells in ankylosing spondylitis. One entry per CDR3 protein results from TCRdb running MiXCR on the 5' RACE reads. Here the sample spans some 42,000 distinct CDR3 sequences, less than 3.5% being singletons. The sequenced material came from blood, either unsorted or a sorted T cell fraction (not recorded which). Receptors originate from a male donor with ankylosing spondylitis or in good health (not recorded which).

At least ten counts were recorded for this clonotype. V gene TRBV9 combines with J gene TRBJ2-4; TRBD1 aligns across 8 bases. Germline-derived CDR1 and CDR2 are SGDLS and YYNGEE. With V trimmed by 4 bases and J by 1 base, 4 bases remained unmatched. The length of the CDR3 is 15 residues. CDR3 in amino acids: CASSPDRGAKNIQYF. The CDR3 DNA is TGTGCCAGCAGCCCAGACAGGGGTGCCAAAAACATTCAGTACTTC.

This clonotype was counted ten times or more. This sequence joins TRBV9 and TRBJ2-6, with D unresolved. V was clipped by 0 bases and J by 2 bases, with 6 bases between them. CDR3 length: 15 amino acids. From germline, CDR1 is SGDLS and CDR2 YYNGEE. The chain's CDR3 is CASSVGLPGANVLTF. CDR3 nucleotide sequence: TGTGCCAGCAGCGTAGGCCTTCCTGGGGCCAACGTCCTGACTTTC. The full variable domain, its missing parts supplied by reference TRBV9 and TRBJ2-6, is DSGVTQTPKHLITATGQRVTLRCSPRSGDLSVYWYQQSLDQGLQFLIQYYNGEERAKGNILERFSAQQFPDLHSELNLSSLELGDSALYFCASSVGLPGANVLTFGAGSRLTVL.

This clonotype was recorded many times. V gene TRBV9 combines with J gene TRBJ2-2; 11 nucleotides line up with TRBD1. This CDR3 comprises 15 residues. Germline values: CDR1 SGDLS, CDR2 YYNGEE. V was clipped by 7 bases and J by 7 bases; unmatched bases: 9. The chain's CDR3 is CASGPQGQGDGELFF. The CDR3 DNA reads TGTGCCAGCGGACCTCAGGGACAGGGGGACGGGGAGCTGTTTTTT.

This clonotype was seen many times. CDR3 coding DNA: TGTGCCAGCAGCGAAGGGGGACAGCAAGAGACCCAGTACTTC. It codes for CASSEGGQQETQYF. This chain joins TRBV9 and TRBJ2-5, with TRBD1 matching 7 bases. Germline V CDR1 and CDR2: SGDLS, YYNGEE. V gave up 3 bases and J gave up 2 bases; unmatched junction bases: 4. This CDR3 has 14 residues. Together with reference TRBV9 and TRBJ2-5, the CDR3 gives the full variable domain: DSGVTQTPKHLITATGQRVTLRCSPRSGDLSVYWYQQSLDQGLQFLIQYYNGEERAKGNILERFSAQQFPDLHSELNLSSLELGDSALYFCASSEGGQQETQYFGPGTRLLVL.

This chain's CDR3 is CASKDPWANVLTF. CDR3 coding DNA: TGTGCCAGCAAAGATCCCTGGGCCAACGTCCTGACTTTC. The chain links TRBV9 to TRBJ2-6; D call uncertain. The CDR3 runs to 13 residues. Per germline, CDR1 SGDLS and CDR2 YYNGEE. Trimming stripped 6 bases from V and 5 bases from J, with 9 bases between.

Many counts were recorded for this clonotype. The chain links TRBV9 to TRBJ2-1; 7 nucleotides match TRBD2. The CDR3 totals 17 residues. J lost 4 bases, V lost 4 bases, and 14 bases had no gene match. The V gene's germline CDR1 is SGDLS and CDR2 YYNGEE. This CDR3 is CASSPRPLADDYNEQFF. DNA of the CDR3: TGTGCCAGCAGCCCACGACCCCTAGCGGATGATTACAATGAGCAGTTCTTC.

This clonotype has at least ten counts. The V call is TRBV9, the J call TRBJ2-1; 13 bases match TRBD2. This CDR3 is 15 amino acids long. Trimming cost V 3 bases and J 9 bases; bases outside gene matches: 6. Per germline, CDR1 SGDLS and CDR2 YYNGEE. The CDR3 DNA follows: TGTGCCAGCAGCGGCGGACTAGCGGGAGTGATTGAGCAGTTCTTC. Translation: CASSGGLAGVIEQFF.

Ten or more counts support this clonotype. V gene TRBV9 combines with J gene TRBJ2-3, with 11 positions matching TRBD2. Germline V CDR1 and CDR2: SGDLS, YYNGEE. V dropped 4 bases and J dropped 10; count of bases not matched to a gene: 17. This CDR3 contains 17 residues. CDR3 loop: CASSPNQPGLAVISQYF. For the CDR3, the DNA is TGTGCCAGCAGCCCTAACCAACCGGGACTAGCGGTTATTTCGCAGTATTTT. Full variable domain (rest looked up from reference TRBV9 and TRBJ2-3): DSGVTQTPKHLITATGQRVTLRCSPRSGDLSVYWYQQSLDQGLQFLIQYYNGEERAKGNILERFSAQQFPDLHSELNLSSLELGDSALYFCASSPNQPGLAVISQYFGPGTRLTVL.

This clonotype was counted ten times or more. The chain links TRBV9 to TRBJ2-1; D is ambiguous. CDR1 and CDR2 from the germline V gene are SGDLS and YYNGEE. The CDR3 has 16 residues. V lost 0 bases and J 8 bases, leaving 18 bases between the germline ends. CDR3 loop: CASSVGGSSPTDEQFF. The CDR3 DNA reads as TGTGCCAGCAGCGTAGGCGGCTCATCCCCGACCGATGAGCAGTTCTTC. The variable domain in full, with the rest retrieved from reference TRBV9 and TRBJ2-1, is DSGVTQTPKHLITATGQRVTLRCSPRSGDLSVYWYQQSLDQGLQFLIQYYNGEERAKGNILERFSAQQFPDLHSELNLSSLELGDSALYFCASSVGGSSPTDEQFFGPGTRLTVL.

At least ten counts were recorded for this clonotype. The chain employs TRBV9 and TRBJ2-7; 13 bases line up with TRBD2. Germline CDR1 SGDLS, CDR2 YYNGEE. J gave up 7 bases and V 4 bases, and 8 bases lay outside the gene matches. The CDR3 contains 15 residues. CDR3 protein: CASSPGLAGPAEQYF. CDR3 nucleotide sequence: TGTGCCAGCAGCCCGGGACTAGCGGGACCGGCGGAGCAGTACTTC.

In this sample, this clonotype turned up many times. The V gene is TRBV9, the J gene TRBJ2-1; 11 bases match TRBD2. The CDR3 sequence is 15 residues long. The germline V gene encodes CDR1 SGDLS and CDR2 YYNGEE. The V segment lost 3 bases and the J segment 9 bases; nucleotides outside the gene matches: 8. CDR3 DNA sequence: TGTGCCAGCAGCGCTGGGACTAGCGGTTGGGGTGAGCAGTTCTTC. Translated, it gives CASSAGTSGWGEQFF.

This clonotype was observed a handful of times. A much larger clone lies one base from this, so it may be a read error. The J gene is TRBJ2-1, the V gene TRBV9; maybe TRBD2 (6 bases). Germline CDR1 SGDLS, CDR2 YYNGEE. Trimming shortened V by 3 bases and J by 8 bases, and 12 bases separated the two germline ends. CDR3 length: 13 amino acids. The CDR3 DNA reads as TGTGCCAGCAGCGGAGCACTAGCCGATGAGCAGTTCTTC. Translated, it gives CASSGALADEQFF.

At least ten counts were recorded for this clonotype. The rearrangement uses TRBV9 and TRBJ2-7; maybe TRBD1 (5 bases). Looked up from germline, CDR1 is SGDLS and CDR2 is YYNGEE. The CDR3 loop spans 14 amino acids. The V end was cut by 0 bases, the J end by 2 bases, with 9 bases between. CDR3 sequence: CASSVGGAPYEQYF. Written as DNA, the CDR3 is TGTGCCAGCAGCGTAGGTGGGGCGCCCTACGAGCAGTACTTC.

This clonotype was recorded at least ten times. The V and J genes are TRBV9 and TRBJ1-1; D possibly corresponds to TRBD1 (5 bases). Germline V gene data show CDR1 as SGDLS and CDR2 as YYNGEE. Trimming left V 3 bases short and J 4 bases short, with 10 bases between. This CDR3 spans 13 amino acids. The CDR3 loop reads CASSARDRTEAFF. Written as DNA, the CDR3 is TGTGCCAGCAGCGCCAGGGACCGCACTGAAGCTTTCTTT. The full variable domain, in which reference TRBV9 and TRBJ1-1 provide the parts outside the CDR3, is DSGVTQTPKHLITATGQRVTLRCSPRSGDLSVYWYQQSLDQGLQFLIQYYNGEERAKGNILERFSAQQFPDLHSELNLSSLELGDSALYFCASSARDRTEAFFGQGTRLTVV.

Ten or more counts support this clonotype. This sequence joins TRBV9 and TRBJ2-5; no definite D call. The CDR3 extends over 13 amino acids. Germline V CDR1 and CDR2: SGDLS, YYNGEE. Trimming shortened V by 1 base and J by 1 base, and 5 bases separated the two germline ends. Here the CDR3 reads CASSVRSQETQYF. The CDR3 DNA reads as TGTGCCAGCAGCGTACGGTCCCAAGAGACCCAGTACTTC.

This clonotype was counted at least ten times. This chain joins TRBV9 and TRBJ2-3, with TRBD2 matching 10 bases. The CDR3 runs 18 residues. From germline, CDR1 is SGDLS and CDR2 YYNGEE. Trimming at V came to 5 bases and at J to 1 base, leaving 13 bases not matched to a gene. The CDR3 sequence: CASRGRAGGPSGTDTQYF. For the CDR3, the DNA is TGTGCCAGCAGGGGCAGAGCGGGAGGGCCCTCGGGCACAGATACGCAGTATTTT.

This clonotype showed up many times. V and J are TRBV9 and TRBJ2-3, with D possibly TRBD2 on 5 matching bases. This CDR3 region has 13 residues. The germline V gene encodes CDR1 SGDLS and CDR2 YYNGEE. Between the trimmed V and J ends, which lost 2 bases and 7 bases, there was a span of 11 bases. The CDR3 nucleotides are TGTGCCAGCAGCGTCGATTCGGGGTATACGCAGTATTTT. Residues: CASSVDSGYTQYF.

This clonotype was counted ten times or more. V and J are TRBV9 and TRBJ2-1, with D possibly TRBD2 on 5 matching bases. V lost 0 bases and J lost 6, with 16 bases in between. This CDR3 has 16 residues. CDR1 and CDR2 (germline): SGDLS, YYNGEE. As DNA, the CDR3 is TGTGCCAGCAGCGTAGCTTGGGTAGCGCGCGGCAATGAGCAGTTCTTC. It yields the protein CASSVAWVARGNEQFF. The whole variable domain, remainder taken from reference TRBV9 and TRBJ2-1, is DSGVTQTPKHLITATGQRVTLRCSPRSGDLSVYWYQQSLDQGLQFLIQYYNGEERAKGNILERFSAQQFPDLHSELNLSSLELGDSALYFCASSVAWVARGNEQFFGPGTRLTVL.

This clonotype was seen many times. The chain is built from TRBV9 and TRBJ2-1; a weak D match, TRBD2 (5 bases). CDR3 length: 15 amino acids. Trimming took 0 bases from V and 1 from J, leaving 8 bases between them. The germline gives CDR1 SGDLS, CDR2 YYNGEE. The CDR3 sequence: CASSVALGSYNEQFF. Written as DNA, the CDR3 is TGTGCCAGCAGCGTAGCACTAGGGTCCTACAATGAGCAGTTCTTC.

This clonotype was observed a few times. V and J are TRBV9 and TRBJ2-7, with D possibly TRBD1 on 5 matching bases. Trimming took 0 bases from V and 3 from J, leaving 16 bases between them. The V gene's germline CDR1 is SGDLS and CDR2 YYNGEE. The CDR3 runs to 16 residues. The chain's CDR3 is CASSVAVTDLYYEQYF. The CDR3 DNA is TGTGCCAGCAGCGTAGCAGTGACAGACCTCTACTACGAGCAGTACTTC.

This clonotype was recorded many times. CDR3 sequence (DNA): TGTGCCAGCAGCGTTGATCGCGACAGGGCCGGAAACACCATATATTTT. Translated: CASSVDRDRAGNTIYF. V usage is TRBV9 and J usage is TRBJ1-3, with 7 nucleotides matching TRBD1. The ends lost 2 bases at V and 4 bases at J; junction bases unmatched: 9. The CDR3 spans 16 residues. The germline V gene has CDR1 SGDLS and CDR2 YYNGEE.

In its sample, this clonotype was seen many times. This chain links TRBV9 with TRBJ2-1; tentatively, D is TRBD2 (6 bases). V was trimmed by 0 bases and J by 5 bases, leaving 15 bases between them. Germline-derived CDR1 and CDR2 are SGDLS and YYNGEE. This CDR3 spans 16 amino acids. The CDR3 sequence: CASSVVETRLNNEQFF. Here the CDR3 DNA reads TGTGCCAGCAGCGTAGTTGAGACTAGATTAAACAATGAGCAGTTCTTC. Drawing the rest from reference TRBV9 and TRBJ2-1, the complete variable domain is DSGVTQTPKHLITATGQRVTLRCSPRSGDLSVYWYQQSLDQGLQFLIQYYNGEERAKGNILERFSAQQFPDLHSELNLSSLELGDSALYFCASSVVETRLNNEQFFGPGTRLTVL.

This clonotype was seen at least ten times. The chain carries TRBV9 and TRBJ1-1, with D unresolved. Germline V lookup: CDR1 SGDLS, CDR2 YYNGEE. This CDR3 spans 15 amino acids. Trimming took 0 bases from V and 3 from J, leaving 12 bases between them. The CDR3 nucleotides read TGTGCCAGCAGCGTAGATCCGGGGAGGGACACTGAAGCTTTCTTT. Its translation: CASSVDPGRDTEAFF.

This clonotype was found many times. V and J are TRBV9 and TRBJ2-1; no firm D call. Germline assignment: CDR1 SGDLS and CDR2 YYNGEE. This CDR3 region has 12 residues. V dropped 0 bases and J dropped 8 bases, with 6 bases sitting between them. CDR3 nucleotide sequence: TGTGCCAGCAGCGTAGACAACCATGAGCAGTTCTTC. Its translation: CASSVDNHEQFF.